What follows are 28 T cell receptor beta chains derived from one specimen sequenced in a study of cytomegalovirus exposure and HLA in healthy donors. PCR involved 60 Vbeta and 13 Jbeta primers. Profiled with immunoSEQ multiplex PCR; TCRdb holds only in-frame clones, not every one. The sample lists 200,000 to 250,000 clones; approximately 80% were seen once. Sequencing used PBMCs. All receptors come from a girl aged 2-15 years in good health and CMV-seronegative.

The rearrangement links TRBV27 to TRBJ2-5; 9 bases are a match to TRBD1. This CDR3 comprises 14 residues. Germline V gene sequence: CDR1 MNHEY, CDR2 SMNVEV (reference sequence). The J segment lost 4 bases and the V segment lost 4 bases, leaving 4 bases of the junction unmatched. The CDR3 sequence: CASSSWTGAETQYF. The CDR3 DNA sequence: TGTGCCAGCAGTTCTTGGACAGGGGCAGAGACCCAGTACTTC.

The genes are TRBV5-5 and TRBJ1-4, with unresolved D. Germline-derived CDR1 and CDR2 are SGHKS and YYEKEE (reference sequence). The CDR3 consists of 15 residues. With 2 bases removed from V and 4 bases from J, the gap between germline ends came to 12 bases. The CDR3: CASSLQLPLNEKLFF. CDR3 nucleotide sequence: TGTGCCAGCAGCTTACAACTACCCCTTAATGAAAAACTGTTTTTT.

The J gene is TRBJ1-2, the V gene TRBV6-4; TRBD1 matches 8 bases. Germline values: CDR1 MRHNA, CDR2 SNTAGT. CDR3 size: 15 residues. Unmatched junction bases numbered 4, after V lost 4 bases and J lost 0 bases. The CDR3 DNA reads TGTGCCAGCAGTGCTATACAGGGGGCTAACTATGGCTACACCTTC. Translated, it gives CASSAIQGANYGYTF.

The gene calls are TRBV7-9 and TRBJ2-2; tentative D call: TRBD1 (6 bases). Germline V gene data show CDR1 as SEHNR and CDR2 as FQNEAQ (reference sequence). V was shortened by 2 bases and J by 4 bases, with 11 bases between the two germline ends. The CDR3 has 15 amino acids. The CDR3 reads CASSLNRVLTGELFF. Here the CDR3 DNA reads TGTGCCAGCAGCTTAAACAGGGTCCTCACCGGGGAGCTGTTTTTT.

The chain combines TRBV6-5 with TRBJ2-1, with D perhaps TRBD1 (6 bases). The CDR3 has 12 amino acids. The germline gives CDR1 MNHEY, CDR2 SVGAGI. V was clipped by 6 bases and J by 7 bases, with 10 bases between them. For the CDR3, the DNA is TGTGCCAGCAGCCAGCAGGGGAATGAGCAGTTCTTC. Protein: CASSQQGNEQFF.

The J gene is TRBJ1-2, the V gene TRBV19; 8 nucleotides align to TRBD1. Per germline, CDR1 LNHDA and CDR2 SQIVND (reference sequence). This CDR3 is 12 amino acids long. Unmatched junction bases numbered 1, after V lost 5 bases and J lost 5 bases. The CDR3 sequence is CASSDRGYGYTF. The CDR3 nucleotides read TGTGCCAGTAGTGACAGGGGATATGGCTACACCTTC.

V and J are TRBV2 and TRBJ1-4; TRBD1 might be the D (6 bases). Per the germline V gene, CDR1 is SNHLY and CDR2 is FYNNEI. This CDR3 comprises 15 residues. Between the trimmed V and J ends, which lost 3 bases and 8 bases, there was a span of 16 bases. As DNA, the CDR3 is TGTGCCAGCAGTGATTTTTTGGGGGCTTACGAAAAACTGTTTTTT. This gives the protein CASSDFLGAYEKLFF.

V is TRBV6-1 and J is TRBJ2-7; TRBD1 matches 7 bases. Germline assignment: CDR1 MNHNS and CDR2 SASEGT. The CDR3 has 15 residues. The trim removed 5 bases at V and 1 base at J, leaving 8 bases unmatched. CDR3 in DNA: TGTGCCAGCAGTCCTGTGGGGGACAGTTCCTACGAGCAGTACTTC. As protein: CASSPVGDSSYEQYF.

The chain has TRBV6-5 and TRBJ2-2, with 7 bases aligning to TRBD1. The length of the CDR3 is 15 residues. The ends lost 2 bases at V and 6 bases at J; junction bases unmatched: 6. CDR1 MNHEY and CDR2 SVGAGI come from the germline V gene. The CDR3 protein is CASSYPTGQAGELFF. Written as DNA, the CDR3 is TGTGCCAGCAGTTACCCGACAGGGCAGGCCGGGGAGCTGTTTTTT.

The V call is TRBV19, the J call TRBJ2-1; TRBD2 matches at 10 bases. J was trimmed by 8 bases and V by 3 bases; bases with no gene match: 7. Per the germline V gene, CDR1 is LNHDA and CDR2 is SQIVND (reference sequence). The CDR3 loop spans 15 amino acids. The chain's CDR3 is CASSISSGRRYEQFF. DNA for the CDR3: TGTGCCAGTAGTATTTCTAGCGGGAGACGCTATGAGCAGTTCTTC.

This chain uses TRBV15 with TRBJ2-3, with no clear D. This CDR3 spans 15 amino acids. Germline CDR1 LNHNV, CDR2 YYDKDF (reference sequence). V was pared by 5 bases and J by 4 bases, with 16 bases between. For the CDR3, the DNA is TGTGCCACCAGCGTGACTCGCAGAATTTCAGATACGCAGTATTTT. It specifies CATSVTRRISDTQYF.

This rearrangement joins TRBV6-5 to TRBJ2-1; no clear D. Germline CDR1 MNHEY, CDR2 SVGAGI. CDR3 length: 15 residues. V lost 4 bases to trimming and J lost 0 bases, with 10 bases between them. CDR3 protein: CASSSTASSYNEQFF. The DNA of the CDR3 is TGTGCCAGCAGTTCCACAGCCAGCTCCTACAATGAGCAGTTCTTC.

The chain uses TRBV6-1 and TRBJ2-2, with D perhaps matching TRBD2 (5 bases). CDR1 is MNHNS, CDR2 SASEGT, per germline. V was pared by 7 bases and J by 1 base, with 10 bases between. The CDR3 is 14 residues long. The CDR3 loop reads CASTTGLNTGELFF. In DNA form, the CDR3 reads TGTGCCAGCACTACGGGATTGAACACCGGGGAGCTGTTTTTT.

Remarks on this clone: Other DNA sequences within the sample encode an identical CDR3. The V call is TRBV7-8, the J call TRBJ1-2; D perhaps matches TRBD1 (6 bases). Germline V gene lookup returns CDR1 SGHVS and CDR2 FQNEAQ. The CDR3 spans 14 residues. Deletions cut 1 base from V and 8 bases from J, with 14 bases between. This CDR3 reads CASSLEAGVYGYTF. The CDR3 DNA is TGTGCCAGCAGCTTAGAGGCAGGGGTCTACGGCTACACCTTC.

Concerning this clone itself: The junction differs from germline at one of its ends, possibly a read error. The chain recombines TRBV5-1 with TRBJ1-2, with D tentatively TRBD1 (5 bases). The CDR3 length is 15 residues. Germline V gene sequence: CDR1 SGHRS, CDR2 YFSETQ. DNA for the CDR3: TGCGTCAGCAGCTTGGGCGCCCTGGACACGTATGGCTACACCTTC. It is translated as CVSSLGALDTYGYTF.

The rearrangement joins TRBV2 to TRBJ2-5; D possibly corresponds to TRBD1 (6 bases). Germline-derived CDR1 and CDR2 are SNHLY and FYNNEI. V gave up 6 bases and J gave up 7 bases, with 21 bases separating them. The CDR3 contains 15 residues. The CDR3 sequence: CASSPLTGPSGTQYF. Here the CDR3 DNA reads TGTGCCAGCAGCCCGTTGACAGGCCCCAGTGGGACCCAGTACTTC.

This chain links TRBV29-1 with TRBJ2-5; D perhaps matches TRBD1 (6 bases). The CDR3 sequence is 12 residues long. Trimming pared 6 bases from V and 0 bases from J, leaving 8 bases between. Germline V gene sequence: CDR1 SQVTM, CDR2 ANQGSEA. The CDR3 nucleotides are TGCAGCGTCCGGACAGACCAAGAGACCCAGTACTTC. It translates to CSVRTDQETQYF.

Here the CDR3 DNA reads TGTGCCAGCCTTCGGGGGGGGTTGACGACAGATACGCAGTATTTT. Its protein product is CASLRGGLTTDTQYF. V gene TRBV7-2 combines with J gene TRBJ2-3; TRBD2 matches 8 bases. The CDR3 is made up of 15 amino acids. Germline V gene sequence: CDR1 SGHTA, CDR2 FQGNSA. V was pared by 8 bases and J by 3 bases, with 10 bases of the junction left unmatched.

The rearrangement uses TRBV9 and TRBJ2-2, with D perhaps TRBD2 (7 bases). The CDR3 spans 15 residues. The germline V gene has CDR1 SGDLS and CDR2 YYNGEE. The V end lost 0 bases, the J end lost 7 bases, and 13 bases lay between the germline ends. CDR3 residues: CASSVVGGPSGELFF. For the CDR3, the DNA is TGTGCCAGCAGCGTAGTGGGGGGGCCTAGCGGGGAGCTGTTTTTT. The entire variable domain, with the rest obtained from reference TRBV9 and TRBJ2-2, is as follows: DSGVTQTPKHLITATGQRVTLRCSPRSGDLSVYWYQQSLDQGLQFLIQYYNGEERAKGNILERFSAQQFPDLHSELNLSSLELGDSALYFCASSVVGGPSGELFFGEGSRLTVL.

The gene calls are TRBV6-5 and TRBJ2-1; D gene unclear. Trimming left V 8 bases short and J 0 bases short, with 14 bases between. Germline V gene data show CDR1 as MNHEY and CDR2 as SVGAGI. The CDR3 extends over 15 amino acids. The CDR3: CASLAAGSSYNEQFF. The CDR3 DNA follows: TGTGCCAGCCTCGCCGCAGGAAGCTCCTACAATGAGCAGTTCTTC.

The gene calls are TRBV6-1 and TRBJ2-7; D unclear. This CDR3 region has 17 residues. CDR1 and CDR2 from the germline V gene are MNHNS and SASEGT. Trimming removed 6 bases from V and 6 bases from J, with 27 bases in between. CDR3 sequence: CASSESHLHLIRGEQYF. The CDR3 DNA sequence: TGTGCCAGCAGCGAAAGCCACCTCCACTTGATACGTGGCGAGCAGTACTTC.

This chain uses TRBV7-6 with TRBJ1-2; weak D call: TRBD1 (5 bases). CDR3 size: 14 residues. The V end lost 1 base, the J end lost 8 bases, and 14 bases lay between the germline ends. Per the germline V gene, CDR1 is SGHVS and CDR2 is FNYEAQ. The CDR3 DNA is TGTGCCAGCAGCTTAGACCCACAGGTTCTAGGCTACACCTTC. Translated, it gives CASSLDPQVLGYTF.

The chain joins TRBV2 to TRBJ1-5, with D maybe TRBD1 (5 bases). Germline assignment: CDR1 SNHLY and CDR2 FYNNEI. This CDR3 contains 15 residues. V lost 5 bases to trimming and J lost 4 bases, with 15 bases between them. CDR3 protein: CASSSGQGANQPQHF. DNA of the CDR3: TGTGCCAGCAGTTCCGGACAAGGCGCAAATCAGCCCCAGCATTTT.

The rearrangement uses TRBV7-2 and TRBJ1-2; D gene uncertain. Germline CDR1 SGHTA, CDR2 FQGNSA. V was shortened by 5 bases and J by 7 bases, with 14 bases between the two germline ends. This CDR3 contains 13 residues. CDR3 loop: CASSPAAVGGYTF. CDR3 nucleotides: TGTGCCAGCAGCCCCGCGGCAGTCGGTGGCTACACCTTC.

The chain recombines TRBV4-2 with TRBJ2-1, with a possible D match to TRBD2 (7 bases). CDR1 LGHNA and CDR2 YNFKEQ come from the germline V gene. The CDR3 covers 18 residues. Trimming took 2 bases from V and 7 from J, leaving 24 bases between them. Here the CDR3 DNA reads TGTGCCAGCAGCCAATCACTAGTTGTGGGGGGGCCGAGGAATGAGCAGTTCTTC. Protein: CASSQSLVVGGPRNEQFF.

J is TRBJ2-3 and V is TRBV15; 7 nucleotides line up with TRBD2. This CDR3 spans 17 amino acids. Germline trimming cut 0 bases from V and 1 base from J; bases unmatched to any gene: 7. Germline-derived CDR1 and CDR2 are LNHNV and YYDKDF (reference sequence). In nucleotides, the CDR3 is TGTGCCACCAGCAGAGATCGGGAAGGGAGGGGCACAGATACGCAGTATTTT. It codes for CATSRDREGRGTDTQYF.

The chain uses TRBV19 and TRBJ2-5, with 8 bases identical to TRBD1. This CDR3 has 16 residues. Germline CDR1 is LNHDA and CDR2 is SQIVND (reference sequence). V lost 8 bases to trimming and J lost 4 bases; unmatched junction nucleotides: 15. The CDR3 region has the DNA TGTGCCAGTGGAGTCCCCGACAGGGGTGAGCTAGAGACCCAGTACTTC. It specifies CASGVPDRGELETQYF.

The chain uses TRBV5-4 and TRBJ2-3, with 7 bases aligning to TRBD1. Germline CDR1 and CDR2: SGHNT and YYREEE (reference sequence). CDR3 length equals 16 residues. V was clipped by 3 bases and J by 2 bases; unmatched bases: 9. CDR3 sequence: CASSSGTDRNTDTQYF. CDR3 coding DNA: TGTGCCAGCAGCTCCGGGACAGATAGAAACACAGATACGCAGTATTTT.